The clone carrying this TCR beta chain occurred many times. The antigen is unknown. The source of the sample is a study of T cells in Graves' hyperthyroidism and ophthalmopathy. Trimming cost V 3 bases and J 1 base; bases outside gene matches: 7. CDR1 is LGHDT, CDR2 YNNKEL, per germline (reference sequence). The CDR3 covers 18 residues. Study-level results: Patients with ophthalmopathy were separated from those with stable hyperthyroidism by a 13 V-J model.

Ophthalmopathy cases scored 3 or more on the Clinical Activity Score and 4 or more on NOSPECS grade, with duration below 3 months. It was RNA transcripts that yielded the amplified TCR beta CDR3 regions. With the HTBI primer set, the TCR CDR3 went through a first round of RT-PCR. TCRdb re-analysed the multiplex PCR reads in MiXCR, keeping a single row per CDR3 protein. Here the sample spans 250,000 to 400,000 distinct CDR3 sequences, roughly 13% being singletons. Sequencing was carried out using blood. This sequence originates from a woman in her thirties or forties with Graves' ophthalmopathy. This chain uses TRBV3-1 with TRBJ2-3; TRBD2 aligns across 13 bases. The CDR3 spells CASSHRLAGGYGTDTQYF. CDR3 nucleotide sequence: TGTGCCAGCAGCCACAGACTAGCGGGGGGCTACGGCACAGATACGCAGTATTTT.